This TCR beta chain is from a study of blood T cell repertoires in COVID-19 (dated by TCRdb to the early 2020s). At the level of the whole study: Collaborator samples came from the United States, Italy and Spain and covered acute and convalescent phases of COVID-19. Subjects who had been exposed to COVID-19, were actively infected with it, or had recovered from it provided the deeply sampled blood TCRbeta repertoires that made up the dataset. The repertoires were released in a freely available public database meant as a resource for research on the immune response to SARS-CoV-2. Sample metadata almost always included a de-identified subject ID, COVID-19 status, age in years and sex. The prospective study material was composed of cDNA or gDNA derived from T cells, B-cell-depleted T cells, or PBMCs. The samples were drawn from the first 160 participants of the ongoing ImmuneRACE study and from 1,200 or so subjects provided by 6 global collaborators. Where available, HLA class I and class II types were taken from metadata supplied by the sample provider and were not determined by assay-based typing.

As to this clone: No antigen is known for it. Base-call qualities are not available, and no considerably larger clone is one nucleotide away.

TCRbeta CDR3 regions were amplified from genomic DNA by means of the immunoSEQ Assay, a bias-controlled multiplex PCR. The original methods were these. The number of nucleated cells in each sample was estimated by amplification of reference gene primers within the assay. To quantify the absolute abundance of each unique TCRbeta CDR3 rearrangement, sequence reads were collapsed and filtered. For each sample, productive Simpson clonality was calculated by taking the square root of Simpson's diversity index across productive rearrangements. TCRdb's version of the immuneACCESS table is confined to in-frame rearrangements and falls short of the full clone set. An unresolved V gene accounts for under half of the shortfall where checked; the remainder is of unknown origin. V, J and clone size reflect that table, while D and trimming were determined from the DNA. The sample table contains fewer than 250,000 clones; only one count was recorded for about 86% of them. The top ten hold roughly 14% of the sample.

Paper-wide results and their limitations: The quantity of clinical and demographic metadata differed by source and by participant and was supplied without curation.

Participants in the prospective study were aged about 18 to 95 years, lived in some 24 United States geographic areas, and enrolled through a virtual design. In the prospective study, participants were assigned to cohorts based on the clinical history participants reported in a screening survey and a study questionnaire. In the prospective study, whole blood, serum and a nasopharyngeal or oropharyngeal swab were collected from each participant by mobile phlebotomists. Over a roughly 2-month period, participants in the prospective study had the option of providing additional blood draws and questionnaires. Prospective study blood samples were shipped either frozen or at room temperature before DNA extraction. The trim is 2 bases for V and 3 bases for J, with a gap of 17 bases between the germline ends. The CDR3, cysteine through phenylalanine, is 16 amino acids long. The entry retains the CDR3 DNA only, 48 bases that are in frame from base 1. CDR1 MGHRA and CDR2 YSYEKL are derived from the germline V gene.

The rearranged segments are TRBV4-1 and TRBJ2-7; TRBD2 is possibly the D segment (6 matching bases). Sequencing input: PBMCs or T cells enriched from blood (not recorded which). This receptor was identified in a woman aged 50 to 60 with acute COVID-19. The nucleotide sequence is TGCGCCAGCAGCCAAAAAGGGCCGGGACTGAACTACGAGCAGTACTTC. This is translated as CASSQKGPGLNYEQYF.